This TCR beta chain was observed in a study of blood T cell repertoires in COVID-19. In the study overall: Acute and convalescent COVID-19 specimens originated in the United States, Italy and Spain. T cells, B-cell-depleted T cells, or PBMCs supplied cDNA or gDNA.

The table came from immunoSEQ multiplex PCR; TCRdb's copy has only in-frame clones and leaves some out. The sample holds 150,000 to 200,000 clones, approximately 84% seen once. Losses at the gene ends were 1 base for V and 4 bases for J; bases not matched to a gene: 7. CDR1 and CDR2 from the germline V gene are KGHSH and LQKENI. The CDR3 contains 16 residues. This clonotype was obtained from a woman older than 75 with COVID-19, enrolled during active disease. Input material: peripheral blood. This chain connects TRBV18 to TRBJ2-1; 7 nucleotides agree with TRBD2. CDR3 nucleotides: TGTGCCAGCTCACCACTCTCTAGCGGCCCGTACAATGAGCAGTTCTTC. Translation gives CASSPLSSGPYNEQFF.